The 15 T cell receptor beta chains in this list originate from one sample, sequenced in a study of cytomegalovirus exposure and HLA in healthy donors. With 60 Vbeta and 13 Jbeta primers, the PCR was carried out. Measured with immunoSEQ multiplex PCR; TCRdb has only the in-frame clones, and not every one. The sample records hundreds of thousands of clones, about 80% being singletons. Sequencing used PBMCs. These receptors were collected from a woman in her thirties or forties in good health and CMV-seronegative.

The V call is TRBV2, the J call TRBJ2-7; TRBD1 is a possible D gene (6 bases). The germline V and J ends were trimmed by 7 bases and 3 bases, with 10 bases remaining between them. CDR3 length: 12 residues. Looked up from germline, CDR1 is SNHLY and CDR2 is FYNNEI. The chain's CDR3 is CASKRQVYEQYF. CDR3 nucleotides: TGTGCCAGCAAGCGACAGGTCTACGAGCAGTACTTC.

V is TRBV6-5 and J is TRBJ1-2; 9 bases line up with TRBD1. Losses at the gene ends were 7 bases for V and 8 bases for J; bases not matched to a gene: 8. CDR3 length equals 13 residues. The germline gives CDR1 MNHEY, CDR2 SVGAGI. The CDR3 reads CASKQGAGDGYTF. Here the CDR3 DNA reads TGTGCCAGCAAACAGGGGGCCGGGGACGGCTACACCTTC.

This clone was recorded a few times. The rearrangement links TRBV5-1 to TRBJ1-6; 7 bases line up with TRBD1. In germline, CDR1 is SGHRS, CDR2 YFSETQ. V trimming: 3 bases; J trimming: 6 bases; junction bases outside the gene matches: 15. This CDR3 contains 18 residues. CDR3 in DNA: TGCGCCAGCAGCTCGGGACCGCTAACCGGGACAGCTAATTCACCCCTCCACTTT. Translating it yields CASSSGPLTGTANSPLHF.

V is TRBV6-5 and J is TRBJ2-3; D may be TRBD2 (7 bases). Germline assignment: CDR1 MNHEY and CDR2 SVGAGI. The CDR3 is made up of 14 amino acids. With 7 bases removed from V and 7 bases from J, the gap between germline ends came to 18 bases. Here the CDR3 DNA reads TGTGCCAGCACAAAAGGCGGGGGCTCAAATACGCAGTATTTT. Protein sequence: CASTKGGGSNTQYF.

Turning to this clone: An end of the junction does not agree with germline; a read error may underlie this. V is TRBV7-9 and J is TRBJ1-2; D possibly corresponds to TRBD1 (6 bases). Germline V gene sequence: CDR1 SEHNR, CDR2 FQNEAQ (reference sequence). The length of the CDR3 is 12 residues. For the CDR3, the DNA is TGTTCCAGCAGCGCTGACAGGCTTAGCTACACCTTC. Amino acids: CSSSADRLSYTF.

The chain links TRBV15 to TRBJ1-4; no clear D gene. Trimming removed 0 bases from V and 7 bases from J, with 9 bases in between. This CDR3 is built from 14 residues. Germline CDR1 is LNHNV and CDR2 is YYDKDF (reference sequence). CDR3 in amino acids: CATSRDHGREKLFF. Here the CDR3 DNA reads TGTGCCACCAGCAGAGATCATGGGCGTGAAAAACTGTTTTTT.

In this sample, this clone turned up a few times. CDR3 in DNA: TGTGCCAGCAGTTATGGTTCCGTTCGGGTCCAGCCCCAGCATTTT. Protein product: CASSYGSVRVQPQHF. The V gene is TRBV6-6, the J gene TRBJ1-5; D uncertain. Germline CDR1 and CDR2: MNHNY and SVGAGI (reference sequence). Trimming removed 3 bases at V and 7 bases at J, with 16 bases between. This CDR3 has 15 residues.

The CDR3 reads CASSQLGTGNEKLFF. CDR3 nucleotides: TGTGCCAGCAGCCAACTTGGGACAGGGAATGAAAAACTGTTTTTT. V usage is TRBV7-8 and J usage is TRBJ1-4; 9 nucleotides align to TRBD1. Trimming removed 5 bases from V and 5 bases from J; junction bases left unmatched: 6. The CDR3 sequence is 15 residues long. Germline V gene lookup returns CDR1 SGHVS and CDR2 FQNEAQ.

This chain connects TRBV11-3 to TRBJ2-7; possible D gene TRBD1, 6 bases. The germline gives CDR1 SGHNT, CDR2 YENEEA. V was clipped by 3 bases and J by 3 bases, with 15 bases between them. The CDR3 has 15 residues. As DNA, the CDR3 is TGTGCCAGCAGCTTGGCCGGACAGAGTATCTACGAGCAGTACTTC. It is translated as CASSLAGQSIYEQYF.

This chain connects TRBV6-6 to TRBJ1-1; a weak D match, TRBD1 (5 bases). Trimming stripped 6 bases from V and 0 bases from J, with 14 bases between. This CDR3 region has 15 residues. CDR1 is MNHNY and CDR2 is SVGAGI in the germline V gene (reference sequence). CDR3 in amino acids: CASRMTVSLNTEAFF. CDR3 sequence (DNA): TGTGCCAGCAGGATGACAGTGTCCTTGAACACTGAAGCTTTCTTT.

The gene calls are TRBV7-9 and TRBJ2-5; TRBD1 agrees at 7 bases. The J call may be mistaken, given a closer DNA end match to TRBJ2-7. This CDR3 region has 16 residues. CDR1 and CDR2 from the germline V gene are SEHNR and FQNEAQ (reference sequence). CDR3 nucleotides: TGTGCCAGCAGCTCGGGGCGAGGGGACAGTCTCTACGAGCAGTACTTC. This translates into CASSSGRGDSLYEQYF.

This rearrangement joins TRBV6-1 to TRBJ2-1; 7 nucleotides match TRBD1. With V trimmed by 5 bases and J by 5 bases, 6 bases remained unmatched. The length of the CDR3 is 14 residues. The V gene's germline CDR1 is MNHNS and CDR2 SASEGT. CDR3 residues: CASSPDRLHNEQFF. The CDR3 DNA reads as TGTGCCAGCAGTCCGGACAGGCTGCACAATGAGCAGTTCTTC.

The chain recombines TRBV11-2 with TRBJ2-3; 12 bases map to TRBD2. With V trimmed by 6 bases and J by 1 base, 2 bases remained unmatched. This CDR3 has 15 amino acids. Germline V gene sequence: CDR1 SGHAT, CDR2 FQNNGV. The CDR3 nucleotides read TGTGCCAGCAGGCGACTAGCGGGGGGCACAGATACGCAGTATTTT. Its protein product is CASRRLAGGTDTQYF. The entire variable domain, with the rest obtained from reference TRBV11-2 and TRBJ2-3, is as follows: EAGVAQSPRYKIIEKRQSVAFWCNPISGHATLYWYQQILGQGPKLLIQFQNNGVVDDSQLPKDRFSAERLKGVDSTLKIQPAKLEDSAVYLCASRRLAGGTDTQYFGPGTRLTVL.

This clone has a handful of counts. This chain connects TRBV6-5 to TRBJ1-6, with 7 positions matching TRBD1. Germline V gene sequence: CDR1 MNHEY, CDR2 SVGAGI. The CDR3 loop spans 15 amino acids. V dropped 2 bases and J dropped 9; count of bases not matched to a gene: 7. The CDR3 DNA reads as TGTGCCAGCAGTTACAGGGGGACAGACAGTTCACCCCTCCACTTT. Translated: CASSYRGTDSSPLHF.

The chain joins TRBV6-5 to TRBJ1-4, with 7 nucleotides matching TRBD1. Germline values: CDR1 MNHEY, CDR2 SVGAGI. The CDR3 length is 13 residues. V was pared by 6 bases and J by 3 bases, with 1 base of the junction left unmatched. CDR3 residues: CASRQGSNEKLFF. CDR3 sequence (DNA): TGTGCCAGCAGACAGGGGTCTAATGAAAAACTGTTTTTT.